This TCR beta chain is drawn from a study of STAT5B mutations in CD4+ large granular lymphocyte leukemia. Regarding the study as a whole: Top patient clones used TRBV06 genes more often: 8/27 versus 2/35 in controls.

The length of the CDR3 is 16 residues. J lost 5 bases, V lost 4 bases, and 9 bases had no gene match. Germline values: CDR1 SGHKS, CDR2 YYEKEE (reference sequence). Authors' data handling: Lowest detectable productive clonotype frequency was 2.59 x 10-5. TCRdb's table, derived via immunoSEQ multiplex PCR, lists solely in-frame clones and lacks some. Clone size and the V and J calls come from that table; the DNA yielded D and trimming. Altogether approximately 20,000 clones are present, about 81% being singletons, with the ten largest covering over 10%. In its sample, this clone was seen a few times. Its antigen is unidentified.

Input material: CD4+ T cells from blood buffy coats. The chain recombines TRBV5-5 with TRBJ1-5; 10 bases agree with TRBD1. The TCR sequence derives from a human donor in good health. CDR3 amino acids: CASSPQTGGLHQPQHF. The CDR3 nucleotides are TGTGCCAGCAGCCCCCAGACAGGGGGCTTGCATCAGCCCCAGCATTTT.